The entry below gives a single TCR beta chain sequence along with its context. This entry comes from a study of blood T cell repertoires in COVID-19. Across the whole study: The United States, Italy and Spain provided the acute and convalescent COVID-19 samples. PBMCs, B-cell-depleted T cells, or T cells were the source of the cDNA or gDNA that made up the material.

Enrolment of Seattle patients took place during active infection, and they were followed longitudinally. Original methodology: Amplification from reference gene primers served as the basis for estimated nucleated cell counts. TCRdb keeps only in-frame clones here, not all; method: immunoSEQ multiplex PCR. V and J calls and clone size follow that table, whereas D and trimming were derived from the DNA. The data show 300,000 to 400,000 clones, around 88% seen once. Losses at the gene ends were 0 bases for V and 0 bases for J; bases not matched to a gene: 7. This CDR3 has 16 amino acids. Germline V lookup: CDR1 SQVTM, CDR2 ANQGSEA.

This rearrangement joins TRBV29-1 to TRBJ1-2; the match to TRBD1 covers 7 bases. Sequenced input: peripheral blood. The source is a woman aged 60-75 years with COVID-19, enrolled during active disease. The CDR3 coding sequence is TGCAGCGTTGAAGAAGGAGGGGACAGTACTAACTATGGCTACACCTTC. This gives the protein CSVEEGGDSTNYGYTF.